Described below is a single T cell receptor beta chain sequence and its context. No antigen is known for it. The data are from a study of T cell repertoires in cytomegalovirus infection. For the study at large: Through public TCR beta signatures, both CMV infection and matching HLA type were indicated.

The length of the CDR3 is 15 residues. The V gene's germline CDR1 is SGDLS and CDR2 YYNGEE. V shed 0 bases, J shed 9 bases, and the junction held 7 bases outside the gene matches. TCRdb recomputed calls from the reads with MiXCR, one row per CDR3 protein. The sample lists about 890,000 distinct CDR3 sequences, around a third seen once, with about 14% in the top ten. The source was cultured CD8+ T cells from PBMCs, collected from culture after CMV antigen stimulation. This clonotype originated in a human donor in good health (CMV status not recorded). Some clones in this sample may be carry-over from other donors' samples. The chain joins TRBV9 to TRBJ2-1; TRBD2 matches 9 bases. For the CDR3, the DNA is TGTGCCAGCAGCGTAGTTGCGGGGGGGCATCGTGAGCAGTTCTTC. Residues: CASSVVAGGHREQFF.